A single sample is the source of the 23 T cell receptor beta chains below, sequenced in a study of T cells in Graves' hyperthyroidism and ophthalmopathy. There were TCR beta CDR3 regions amplified from RNA transcripts. The TCR CDR3 first-round RT-PCR relied on the HTBI primer set. One entry per CDR3 protein, called by TCRdb with MiXCR from the multiplex PCR reads. The table has some 370,000 distinct CDR3 sequences, more than 12% seen once. Sequenced input: blood. These receptors all stem from a middle-aged man with Graves' ophthalmopathy.

This clonotype has a count of ten or more. This chain uses TRBV10-3 with TRBJ2-7, with D possibly being TRBD2 (5 bases). The CDR3 length is 15 residues. Trimming took off 5 bases at V and 1 base at J, with 15 bases between the two ends. CDR1 and CDR2 (germline): ENHRY, SYGVKD. CDR3 sequence: CAISPNPGYSYEQYF. In nucleotides, the CDR3 is TGTGCCATCAGTCCGAACCCGGGGTATTCCTACGAGCAGTACTTC.

The gene calls are TRBV5-4 and TRBJ2-5, with a tentative D call TRBD1 (6 bases). Trimming cost V 5 bases and J 2 bases, with 22 bases left between them. The CDR3 spans 17 residues. Germline V lookup: CDR1 SGHNT, CDR2 YYREEE (reference sequence). CDR3 bases: TGTGCCAGCAGACCCAACGGAGGACAGAGTTTACAAGAGACCCAGTACTTC. Amino acid sequence: CASRPNGGQSLQETQYF.

This clonotype was seen a few times. This chain uses TRBV9 with TRBJ2-1; possible D gene TRBD2, 6 bases. Trimming stripped 2 bases from V and 7 bases from J, with 13 bases between. CDR3 length: 14 residues. Germline V lookup: CDR1 SGDLS, CDR2 YYNGEE. The chain's CDR3 is CASSVGTAGNEQFF. The CDR3, as DNA: TGTGCCAGCAGCGTTGGGACTGCGGGGAATGAGCAGTTCTTC.

This clonotype was detected only a few times. DNA of the CDR3: TGCAGTGCCGTACACGGGACTAGCCTTCGGGAGATGTATACGCAGTATTTT. Translated: CSAVHGTSLREMYTQYF. The chain employs TRBV20-1 and TRBJ2-3, with 9 bases matching TRBD2. This CDR3 is 17 amino acids long. Trimming at V came to 6 bases and at J to 7 bases, leaving 20 bases not matched to a gene. In germline, CDR1 is DFQATT, CDR2 SNEGSKA (reference sequence).

This chain connects TRBV28 to TRBJ2-7, with TRBD1 matching over 8 bases. J gave up 2 bases and V 4 bases, and 7 bases lay outside the gene matches. The CDR3 has 15 amino acids. CDR1 and CDR2 (germline): MDHEN, SYDVKM. The CDR3 DNA sequence: TGTGCCAGCAGTTCAGGGGGCCAGCGACCCTACGAGCAGTACTTC. This gives the protein CASSSGGQRPYEQYF.

Points on this clonotype: This clone may be a read error of a much larger clone one base away. This sequence joins TRBV12-3 or TRBV12-4 and TRBJ2-5; TRBD1 matches 9 bases. This CDR3 has 16 amino acids. V shed 6 bases and J 4 bases; nucleotides not matched to a gene: 12. In DNA form, the CDR3 reads TGTGCCAGCAGACCGGGACGGACAGGGGTTGGAGAGACCCAGTACTTC. Amino acids: CASRPGRTGVGETQYF.

This clonotype has at least ten counts. The chain combines TRBV5-1 with TRBJ2-3, with 10 bases identical to TRBD2. The CDR3 has 17 residues. Unmatched junction bases numbered 8, after V lost 1 base and J lost 3 bases. From germline, CDR1 is SGHRS and CDR2 YFSETQ. CDR3: CASSLRLAGDITDTQYF. For the CDR3, the DNA is TGCGCCAGCAGCTTGAGGCTAGCGGGAGATATAACAGATACGCAGTATTTT.

This clonotype was observed a few times. The CDR3 coding sequence is TGTGCCAGCAGCCAAGATAATGTCTCTCACGAGCAGTACTTC. Its translation is CASSQDNVSHEQYF. The rearrangement uses TRBV14 and TRBJ2-7; D remains ambiguous. Trimming stripped 0 bases from V and 5 bases from J, with 11 bases between. Germline CDR1 reads SGHDN; CDR2 reads FVKESK. The CDR3 contains 14 residues.

The table lists this clonotype with many counts. The chain carries TRBV24-1 and TRBJ2-3; 8 bases agree with TRBD1. V lost 3 bases to trimming and J lost 0 bases; unmatched junction nucleotides: 4. Germline V gene sequence: CDR1 KGHDR, CDR2 SFDVKD. This CDR3 comprises 16 residues. CDR3 nucleotides: TGTGCCACCAGTGATGAATGGACAGGGAGCACAGATACGCAGTATTTT. It translates to CATSDEWTGSTDTQYF.

The rearrangement links TRBV25-1 to TRBJ2-1, with D possibly being TRBD2 (5 bases). The CDR3 consists of 16 residues. With 3 bases removed from V and 5 bases from J, the gap between germline ends came to 17 bases. Germline values: CDR1 MGHDK, CDR2 SYGVNS. This chain's CDR3 is CASSDWGRGLNNEQFF. DNA for the CDR3: TGTGCCAGCAGTGATTGGGGTCGGGGATTAAACAATGAGCAGTTCTTC.

This clonotype was seen ten or more times. The chain employs TRBV5-1 and TRBJ2-1; D is unclear. The CDR3 loop spans 14 amino acids. The V gene lost 0 bases and the J gene lost 4 bases, with 8 bases spanning the gap. CDR1 and CDR2 from the germline V gene are SGHRS and YFSETQ. DNA for the CDR3: TGCGCCAGCAGCTTGGTGGCAATGTACAATGAGCAGTTCTTC. Residues: CASSLVAMYNEQFF.

The table lists this clonotype with a few counts. The rearrangement joins TRBV7-9 to TRBJ2-5, with TRBD1 matching 9 bases. V was pared by 6 bases and J by 0 bases, with 5 bases of the junction left unmatched. This CDR3 region has 15 residues. Germline V gives CDR1 SEHNR, CDR2 FQNEAQ (reference sequence). The CDR3 spells CASSRGQGYQETQYF. In DNA form, the CDR3 reads TGTGCCAGCAGTCGCGGACAGGGGTACCAAGAGACCCAGTACTTC.

This clonotype was observed a few times. The V and J genes are TRBV6-1 and TRBJ2-3; TRBD1 matches at 10 bases. Germline CDR1 is MNHNS and CDR2 is SASEGT. The junction had 3 bases not matched to a gene; V was cut back by 3 bases and J by 3 bases. The CDR3 is 15 amino acids. The CDR3 DNA reads as TGTGCCAGCAGTGACGGGGACAGGGGTACAGATACGCAGTATTTT. Translated, it gives CASSDGDRGTDTQYF.

The chain links TRBV10-3 to TRBJ2-1; 13 bases align to TRBD2. The V segment lost 11 bases and the J segment 10 bases; nucleotides outside the gene matches: 8. There are 13 residues in the CDR3. Germline V gene data show CDR1 as ENHRY and CDR2 as SYGVKD. CDR3 in amino acids: CAVGTSGMGEQFF. The DNA for the CDR3 is TGTGCCGTAGGGACTAGCGGGATGGGCGAGCAGTTCTTC.

This clonotype was picked up a small number of times. For the CDR3, the DNA is TGCAGCGTTCGAACCGGACAGAACTATGGCTACACCTTC. This gives the protein CSVRTGQNYGYTF. The rearrangement joins TRBV29-1 to TRBJ1-2, with D possibly being TRBD1 (6 bases). The ends were cut back, 5 bases at V and 2 bases at J, with 12 bases in the middle. The CDR3 spans 13 residues. In germline, CDR1 is SQVTM, CDR2 ANQGSEA.

This clonotype was seen a few times. V and J are TRBV5-1 and TRBJ2-5; the D gene is possibly TRBD1 (5 bases). CDR1 and CDR2 (germline): SGHRS, YFSETQ. Between the trimmed V and J ends, which lost 0 bases and 1 base, there was a span of 10 bases. The CDR3 sequence is 15 residues long. CDR3 protein: CASSLDGRAQETQYF. CDR3 nucleotides: TGCGCCAGCAGCTTGGATGGCAGGGCCCAAGAGACCCAGTACTTC.

V is TRBV19 and J is TRBJ2-1, with D unresolved. Germline assignment: CDR1 LNHDA and CDR2 SQIVND (reference sequence). V lost 4 bases and J lost 7, with 8 bases in between. The CDR3 runs 12 residues. DNA for the CDR3: TGTGCCAGTAGTAACCCGAGTAATGAGCAGTTCTTC. Residues: CASSNPSNEQFF.

As to this clonotype: Given a much more abundant clone one base away, this may be a read error. The chain links TRBV3-1 to TRBJ2-1; 9 nucleotides align to TRBD2. This CDR3 spans 14 amino acids. Germline V gene data show CDR1 as LGHDT and CDR2 as YNNKEL (reference sequence). CDR3 DNA: TGTGCCGGCAGCTGGACTAGCGTCAGCAATGAGCAGTTCTTC. It yields the protein CAGSWTSVSNEQFF.

This clonotype was counted ten times or more. The chain recombines TRBV7-9 with TRBJ2-1; TRBD2 aligns across 7 bases. Germline lookup yields CDR1 SEHNR and CDR2 FQNEAQ (reference sequence). This CDR3 region has 17 residues. The V gene end was trimmed by 5 bases and the J gene end by 0 bases; junction bases not matched to a gene: 10. The CDR3 sequence is CASSPIASGFSYNEQFF. CDR3 DNA sequence: TGTGCCAGCAGCCCGATCGCTAGCGGCTTCTCCTACAATGAGCAGTTCTTC.

This clonotype came up many times. This chain uses TRBV5-1 with TRBJ2-5; D gene unclear. This CDR3 spans 14 amino acids. V lost 4 bases, J lost 5 bases, and 15 bases lay in between. The germline V gene has CDR1 SGHRS and CDR2 YFSETQ. The CDR3 spells CASSARLGMETQYF. The CDR3, as DNA: TGCGCCAGCAGCGCCCGGTTGGGGATGGAGACCCAGTACTTC. The complete variable domain, with remaining parts taken from reference TRBV5-1 and TRBJ2-5, reads KAGVTQTPRYLIKTRGQQVTLSCSPISGHRSVSWYQQTPGQGLQFLFEYFSETQRNKGNFPGRFSGRQFSNSRSEMNVSTLELGDSALYLCASSARLGMETQYFGPGTRLLVL.

The chain links TRBV4-2 to TRBJ2-1, with 10 nucleotides matching TRBD2. The junction had 6 bases not matched to a gene; V was cut back by 4 bases and J by 3 bases. The CDR3 spans 16 residues. Germline assignment: CDR1 LGHNA and CDR2 YNFKEQ. This chain's CDR3 is CASSLSSGSIYNEQFF. DNA for the CDR3: TGTGCCAGCAGCCTTTCTAGCGGGAGCATCTACAATGAGCAGTTCTTC.

The V gene is TRBV13, the J gene TRBJ2-2; no firm D call. Germline-derived CDR1 and CDR2 are PRHDT and FYEKMQ (reference sequence). V was trimmed by 5 bases and J by 4 bases, leaving 17 bases between them. CDR3 length equals 16 residues. As DNA, the CDR3 is TGTGCCAGCAGCCACCCGCTCCGCGCGACCACCGGGGAGCTGTTTTTT. This gives the protein CASSHPLRATTGELFF.

There are many counts of this clonotype. The rearrangement joins TRBV5-4 to TRBJ2-7; TRBD2 matches 11 bases. The V and J ends lost 4 bases and 6 bases, in that order; junction bases with no gene match: 9. Germline CDR1 and CDR2: SGHNT and YYREEE (reference sequence). The CDR3 has 15 residues. In DNA, the CDR3 is TGTGCCAGCAGCGCCGGGACTAGCGGCGGAGTCGAGCAGTACTTC. It is translated as CASSAGTSGGVEQYF.